The rows below give T cell receptor beta chains drawn from one sample of a study of spatial heterogeneity in lung cancer. TCRdb fed the 5' RACE reads into MiXCR, producing one record per CDR3 protein. The sample holds fewer than 30,000 distinct CDR3 sequences; around 6.1% are singletons and the top ten take 22%. Sample: PBMCs, taken at follow-up. The receptors shown here come from a male donor with early-stage non-small cell lung cancer. Both conserved end residues are part of each CDR3. D genes are given only for firm matches. Not every row has a clone size; where given, it reads once, few, many or a size class.

V	D	size	J	CDR3	DNA
TRBV6-2/TRBV6-3	TRBD1	NA	TRBJ2-2	CASRGTGGTGELFF	TGTGCCAGCAGGGGGACAGGGGGCACCGGGGAGCTGTTTTTT
TRBV4-3	TRBD1	many	TRBJ1-1	CASSQEAGGIGEAFF	TGCGCCAGCAGCCAAGAGGCAGGGGGTATCGGTGAAGCTTTCTTT
TRBV4-2	TRBD2	NA	TRBJ2-1	CASSSLAGTSYNEQFF	TGTGCCAGCAGCTCACTAGCGGGTACCTCCTACAATGAGCAGTTCTTC
TRBV6-2/TRBV6-3	NA	few	TRBJ1-2	CASSYDGSSVYGYTF	TGTGCCAGCAGTTACGACGGTTCATCGGTCTATGGCTACACCTTC
TRBV6-2/TRBV6-3	TRBD1	few	TRBJ1-5	CASSYDLDRGLNQPQHF	TGTGCCAGCAGTTATGATTTGGACAGGGGACTTAATCAGCCCCAGCATTTT
TRBV19	NA	few	TRBJ1-2	CASRTAVVTPYGYTF	TGTGCCAGTAGAACTGCGGTGGTGACACCATATGGCTACACCTTC
TRBV2	TRBD1	many	TRBJ2-5	CASSATRDRESETQYF	TGTGCCAGCAGCGCTACCCGGGACAGGGAGTCGGAGACCCAGTACTTC
TRBV6-2/TRBV6-3	TRBD2	medium-sized	TRBJ2-3	CASSYGAGDPDTQYF	TGTGCCAGCAGCTACGGAGCGGGAGACCCGGATACGCAGTATTTT
TRBV7-2	TRBD2	few	TRBJ2-5	CASSSEMGLAGGLQETQYF	TGTGCCAGCAGCTCCGAGATGGGCCTGGCGGGGGGCCTCCAAGAGACCCAGTACTTC
TRBV6-2/TRBV6-3	NA	NA	TRBJ2-1	CASSNGWDEQFF	TGTGCCAGCAGTAACGGGTGGGATGAGCAGTTCTTC
TRBV5-8	NA	many	TRBJ2-7	CASSLRQTAYEQYF	TGTGCCAGCAGCTTGAGGCAGACAGCCTACGAGCAGTACTTC
TRBV4-1	NA	many	TRBJ2-1	CASSQVQGSRNEQFF	TGCGCCAGCAGCCAAGTTCAGGGGTCGAGGAATGAGCAGTTCTTC
TRBV4-3	NA	NA	TRBJ1-4	CASSQDYREHASTNEKLFF	TGCGCCAGCAGCCAAGATTATCGGGAACACGCCTCAACTAATGAAAAACTGTTTTTT
TRBV7-2	TRBD2	NA	TRBJ2-2	CASSLGLAFTGELFF	TGTGCCAGCAGCTTGGGACTAGCGTTTACCGGGGAGCTGTTTTTT
TRBV5-5	NA	few	TRBJ2-1	CASRRLRTAVIGNEQFF	TGTGCCAGCAGGCGACTGCGGACAGCCGTAATAGGGAATGAGCAGTTCTTC
TRBV12-3/TRBV12-4	NA	NA	TRBJ1-1	CASSPYREVTEAFF	TGTGCCAGCAGTCCTTACAGGGAAGTCACTGAAGCTTTCTTT
TRBV11-3	NA	NA	TRBJ1-2	CASSLGGSDYGYTF	TGTGCCAGCAGCTTAGGGGGGAGCGACTATGGCTACACCTTC
TRBV11-2	TRBD2	many	TRBJ2-1	CASSPQGLAEQFF	TGTGCCAGCAGCCCCCAGGGACTAGCTGAGCAGTTCTTC
TRBV11-1	TRBD1	many	TRBJ2-1	CASSARSRGQDNEQFF	TGTGCCAGCAGCGCCAGATCCAGGGGGCAGGACAATGAGCAGTTCTTC
TRBV12-3/TRBV12-4	TRBD1	many	TRBJ2-1	CASSPLGQGANEQFF	TGTGCCAGCAGTCCTTTAGGACAGGGGGCTAATGAGCAGTTCTTC
TRBV18	NA	NA	TRBJ1-2	CASSLQRQVIYGYTF	TGTGCCAGCTCCCTCCAGAGACAGGTGATATATGGCTACACCTTC
TRBV9	TRBD2	few	TRBJ2-2	CASSPGTSGGPGELFF	TGTGCCAGCAGCCCTGGGACTAGCGGGGGCCCCGGGGAGCTGTTTTTT
TRBV14	TRBD1	many	TRBJ2-5	CASSQATGAQETQYF	TGTGCCAGCAGCCAAGCGACAGGGGCCCAAGAGACCCAGTACTTC
TRBV3-1	TRBD2	many	TRBJ2-4	CASSLLGEGLASIQYF	TGTGCCAGCAGCCTTTTGGGGGAGGGCCTCGCTTCCATTCAGTACTTC
TRBV29-1	TRBD2	large	TRBJ2-3	CSVESPLAGGVYTQYF	TGCAGCGTTGAGTCCCCCCTAGCGGGAGGTGTATATACGCAGTATTTT
TRBV11-3	TRBD1	many	TRBJ2-4	CASSYNRGYSAKNIQYF	TGTGCCAGCAGCTATAACAGGGGTTATTCGGCCAAAAACATTCAGTACTTC
TRBV18	TRBD1	few	TRBJ1-3	CASSPRGTGAGNTIYF	TGTGCCAGCTCACCCCGCGGGACAGGAGCCGGAAACACCATATATTTT